This T cell receptor beta chain is drawn from a study of tumor-infiltrating lymphocytes in primary liver carcinoma (dated by TCRdb to the late 2010s). Regarding the complete study: The five patients, three men and two women aged 30 to 69 years, had hepatocellular carcinoma (four) or combined HCC and intrahepatic cholangiocarcinoma (one). Tumors of the five patients were stage T1-T3 N0M0 with maximum diameters of roughly 4 to 11 cm. Roughly 3.5 to 7.5 million productive TCRbeta reads were obtained per sample, and no significant difference in read depth was found between tissue types. For each liver tumor, the study sampled five regions along with adjacent normal tissue and blood, and applied TCRbeta repertoire sequencing, expression microarrays and whole-exome sequencing. A total of 35 specimens from 5 patients underwent TCRbeta repertoire sequencing, comprising about 25 tumor regions, 5 adjacent noncancerous liver tissues and 5 peripheral blood samples. To link TCRbeta repertoire diversity to the local molecular phenotype, the 20 to 30 tumor region samples were profiled with Agilent mRNA microarrays. Repertoires from technical replicates were highly reproducible, with mean shared-clone rates roughly 0.87 and correlation coefficients above 0.95. Beyond this particular receptor, the publication reports: Only the TCR beta chain was sequenced, so true repertoire diversity is likely underestimated because unpaired alpha chains were not captured. Bulk unsorted samples precluded comparing CD4+ and CD8+ T cell repertoires. The top 250 clones made up a significantly larger repertoire fraction in tumors than in blood (p = 0.039). Consistent with antigen-driven expansion, pairs of tumor regions showed higher repertoire overlap (mean roughly 35%) than either tumor-adjacent pairs (approximately 17%) or tumor-blood pairs (around 14%). Only 4 or 5 patients were included in the study, and the authors note that the findings should be validated in a larger study. Only roughly 7-25% of top clones appeared in all five regions of a tumor, which suggests that tumor-infiltrating T cells are spatially heterogeneous.

Using a constant-region primer and ProtoScript II reverse transcriptase, TCRbeta-specific cDNA was reverse-transcribed from about 540 ng total RNA. The TCRbeta libraries were prepared through three rounds of nested multiplex PCR following a slightly modified ARM-PCR procedure. Each of the first two PCR rounds ran for approximately 9 cycles and used multiplex TRBV1-TRBV30 forward primers together with a Cbeta reverse primer. A final 25-cycle PCR with Deep VentR polymerase added sample barcodes and Illumina adapters. Amplicons of 200-500 bp were gel-purified with a QIAquick gel extraction kit before sequencing. An Illumina HiSeq 2500 was used to sequence the TCRbeta amplicons with 250-bp paired-end reads. From the authors' description of their analysis: To recover full CDR3 sequences, reads were quality-trimmed using Trimmomatic v0.33 and paired reads were then merged using FLASH v1.2.11. MiGEC v1.2.1b assigned V, D and J germline segments to the rearranged TCRbeta sequences. Clonotype statistics and Shannon-Wiener diversity indices were computed with VDJtools v1.0.0. Except for diversity analysis, only the 250 most abundant clonotypes of each sample were used in subsequent analyses to reduce sampling bias. Using fastp at Q25 and MiXCR, TCRdb reprocessed the public reads and kept productive beta chains. Entries are consolidated by CDR3 protein sequence, retaining the most common genes and DNA. The V and J calls were not made by the authors but by TCRdb's processing. Recorded for this sample are 95,000 to 150,000 distinct CDR3 sequences; 60% to 80% of them occurred a single time. Clones ranked in the top ten supply about 8% of the sample.

Only one count was recorded for this clonotype. Its antigen has not been determined. The junction departs from the called germline gene at one end, perhaps through a read error. The CDR3 covers 13 residues, taking in both the cysteine and the phenylalanine. Only the CDR3 DNA is retained, 39 bases long and in frame from the first base. According to the germline V gene, CDR1 reads MNHEY and CDR2 reads SVGAGI. Total RNA and DNA were co-extracted from about 19-30 mg of bulk tissue with the AllPrep DNA/RNA mini kit, without cell sorting. Between late 2015 and March 2016, 4 or 5 patients in China with histopathologically diagnosed primary liver carcinoma had surgical resection. Patients had chronic HBV infection and were treatment-naive at sampling. Each tumor was sampled at five spatially separated regions: the tumor centre plus the superior, inferior, left-lateral and right-lateral poles. According to histology, viable tumor cells made up more than 85% of every tumor sample. Pieces of fresh tumor and adjacent tissue were cut in half, with one half kept in RNAlater at -80 degrees C and the other half sent for histology.

The sequence derives from a woman aged 55-70 years with primary liver carcinoma and hepatitis B virus infection. The sample consisted of liver tumor tissue from sampling region 3. The sample's cell subset or site label is to be understood as: tumor region T3, left-lateral pole. Rearrangement joined TRBV6-5 to TRBJ2-3, with no reliable assignment of the D segment. This receptor has the CDR3 CANSYSIVSTLYF. The nucleotides are TGTGCCAACAGTTACTCTATAGTTTCTACGCTGTATTTT.